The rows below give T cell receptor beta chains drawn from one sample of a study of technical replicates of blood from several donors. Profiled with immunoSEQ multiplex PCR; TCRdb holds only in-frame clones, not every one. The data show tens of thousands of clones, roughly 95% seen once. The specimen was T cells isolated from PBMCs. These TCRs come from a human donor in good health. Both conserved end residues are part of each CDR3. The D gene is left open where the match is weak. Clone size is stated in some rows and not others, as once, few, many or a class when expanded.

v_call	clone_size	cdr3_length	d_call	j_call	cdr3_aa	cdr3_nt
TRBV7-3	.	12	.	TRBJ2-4	CASSPQGNIQYF	TGTGCCAGCAGCCCCCAGGGAAACATTCAGTACTTC
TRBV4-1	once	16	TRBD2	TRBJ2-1	CASSRATSGITNEQFF	TGCGCCAGCAGCCGAGCTACTAGCGGGATTACTAATGAGCAGTTCTTC
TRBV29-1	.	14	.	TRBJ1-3	CSAVQDGSGNTIYF	TGCAGCGCTGTACAGGATGGCTCTGGAAACACCATATATTTT
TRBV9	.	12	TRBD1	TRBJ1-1	CASSEGRGQAFF	TGTGCCAGCAGCGAGGGCAGGGGGCAAGCTTTCTTT
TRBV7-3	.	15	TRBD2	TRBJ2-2	CASSRLAGPTGELFF	TGTGCCAGCAGCCGACTAGCGGGACCCACCGGGGAGCTGTTTTTT
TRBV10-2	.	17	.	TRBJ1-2	CASSEVGRGPANYGYTF	TGCGCCAGCAGTGAGGTTGGGAGGGGACCGGCTAACTATGGCTACACCTTC
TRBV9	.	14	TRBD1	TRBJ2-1	CASSLGQGLNEQFF	TGTGCCAGCAGCTTAGGACAGGGACTCAATGAGCAGTTCTTC
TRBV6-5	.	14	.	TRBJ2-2	CASSYLSNTGELFF	TGTGCCAGCAGTTACCTATCGAACACCGGGGAGCTGTTTTTT
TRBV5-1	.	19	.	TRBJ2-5	CASSSLRGNVKRGEETQYF	TGCGCCAGCAGCTCCCTCCGGGGGAACGTTAAGCGCGGAGAAGAGACCCAGTACTTC
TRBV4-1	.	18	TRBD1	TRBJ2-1	CASSQEFRGRRAGGEQFF	TGCGCCAGCAGCCAAGAGTTCAGGGGGCGGAGGGCCGGTGGGGAGCAGTTCTTC
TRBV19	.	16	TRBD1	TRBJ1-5	CASSILGQGENQPQHF	TGTGCCAGTAGTATCCTAGGACAGGGTGAGAATCAGCCCCAGCATTTT
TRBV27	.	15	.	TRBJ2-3	CASSYSTPSADTQYF	TGTGCCAGCAGTTATAGTACACCGAGCGCAGATACGCAGTATTTT
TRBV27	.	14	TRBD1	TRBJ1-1	CASSPWTGGTEAFF	TGTGCCAGCAGCCCATGGACAGGGGGCACTGAAGCTTTCTTT
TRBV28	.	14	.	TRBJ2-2	CASLRGEYAGELFF	TGTGCCAGCCTCAGGGGAGAGTATGCCGGGGAGCTGTTTTTT
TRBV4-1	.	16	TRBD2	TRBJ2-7	CASSQDHQRGDYEQYF	TGCGCCAGCAGCCAAGATCACCAGCGGGGCGACTACGAGCAGTACTTC
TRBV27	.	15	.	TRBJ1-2	CASSLWAGSYYGYTF	TGTGCCAGCAGTTTATGGGCAGGGTCATACTATGGCTACACCTTC
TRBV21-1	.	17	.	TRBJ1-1	CARGGPPKDITNTEAFF	TGTGCCAGAGGTGGCCCACCGAAGGACATCACGAACACTGAAGCTTTCTTT
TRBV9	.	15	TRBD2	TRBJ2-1	CASSGIAGGYNEQFF	TGTGCCAGCAGCGGCATAGCGGGAGGCTACAATGAGCAGTTCTTC
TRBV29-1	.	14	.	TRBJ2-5	CSVDHPLAWETQYF	TGCAGCGTCGACCACCCCCTAGCGTGGGAGACCCAGTACTTC
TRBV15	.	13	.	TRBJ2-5	CATSTRVQETQYF	TGTGCCACCAGCACACGAGTCCAAGAGACCCAGTACTTC
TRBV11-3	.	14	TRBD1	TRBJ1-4	CASSTGASNEKLFF	TGTGCCAGCAGCACAGGGGCCTCAAATGAAAAACTGTTTTTT
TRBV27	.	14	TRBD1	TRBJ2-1	CASGNHRGKNEQFF	TGTGCCAGCGGGAACCACAGGGGCAAGAATGAGCAGTTCTTC
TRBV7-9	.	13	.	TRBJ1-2	CASSSPQGDGYTF	TGTGCCAGCAGCTCGCCACAGGGCGATGGCTACACCTTC
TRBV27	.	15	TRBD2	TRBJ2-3	CASSLGAGGADTQYF	TGTGCCAGCAGTTTAGGAGCGGGGGGAGCAGATACGCAGTATTTT
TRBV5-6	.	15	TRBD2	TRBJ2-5	CASSLGLAVQETQYF	TGTGCCAGCAGCTTGGGCCTAGCGGTCCAAGAGACCCAGTACTTC
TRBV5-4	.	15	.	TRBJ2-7	CASSLDATLPQRQYF	TGTGCCAGCAGCTTGGACGCCACCTTACCACAACGGCAGTACTTC
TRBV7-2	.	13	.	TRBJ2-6	CASSFAGPDVLTF	TGTGCCAGCAGCTTTGCGGGCCCGGACGTCCTGACTTTC
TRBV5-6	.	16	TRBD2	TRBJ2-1	CASSPVGLAGYNEQFF	TGTGCCAGCAGCCCGGTAGGACTAGCGGGATACAATGAGCAGTTCTTC
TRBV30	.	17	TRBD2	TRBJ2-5	CAWSVGASGSVEETQYF	TGTGCCTGGAGTGTAGGGGCTAGCGGGAGTGTTGAAGAGACCCAGTACTTC
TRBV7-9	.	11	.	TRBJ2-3	CASSISDTQYF	TGTGCCAGCAGTATATCAGATACGCAGTATTTT
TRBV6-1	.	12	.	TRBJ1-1	CASSATGDEAFF	TGTGCCAGCAGTGCCACAGGAGACGAAGCTTTCTTT
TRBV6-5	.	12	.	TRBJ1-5	CATGGTNQPQHF	TGTGCCACCGGGGGGACAAATCAGCCCCAGCATTTT
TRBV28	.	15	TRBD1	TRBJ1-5	CASSHWDRENQPQHF	TGTGCCAGCTCTCATTGGGACAGGGAAAATCAGCCCCAGCATTTT
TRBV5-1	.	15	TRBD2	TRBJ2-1	CASSLRTSEYNEQFF	TGCGCCAGCAGCCTAAGGACTAGCGAATACAATGAGCAGTTCTTC
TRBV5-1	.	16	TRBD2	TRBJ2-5	CASKGLAGLYQETQYF	TGCGCCAGCAAGGGACTAGCGGGTCTGTACCAAGAGACCCAGTACTTC
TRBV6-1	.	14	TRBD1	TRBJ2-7	CASQGDRTVYEQYF	TGTGCCAGCCAGGGGGACAGGACCGTCTACGAGCAGTACTTC
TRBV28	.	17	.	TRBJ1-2	CASSNEGGRTSNYGYTF	TGTGCCAGCAGTAACGAAGGAGGCAGAACTTCTAACTATGGCTACACCTTC
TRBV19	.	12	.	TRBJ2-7	CASSFPGNEQYF	TGTGCCAGTAGTTTCCCAGGTAACGAGCAGTACTTC
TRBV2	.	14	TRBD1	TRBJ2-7	CASPRQGSPYEQYF	TGTGCCAGCCCGCGACAGGGGTCACCCTACGAGCAGTACTTC
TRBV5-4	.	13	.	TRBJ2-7	CASSSPHRLEQYF	TGTGCCAGCAGCTCCCCCCATCGACTCGAGCAGTACTTC
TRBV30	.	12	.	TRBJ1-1	CAWSVVWAGAFF	TGTGCCTGGAGTGTAGTCTGGGCGGGAGCTTTCTTT